A single sample gave rise to the 32 T cell receptor beta chains below, sequenced in a study of blood T cells in healthy people across ages. Then a second PCR, running roughly 6 to 11 cycles, was carried out with a sample-barcoded 5' primer and a J-beta primer mix. One entry per CDR3 protein, called by TCRdb with MiXCR from the 5' RACE reads. In the table there are 700,000 to 950,000 distinct CDR3 sequences, around 46% of which are singletons. The sample taken for sequencing was blood. These receptors were taken from a woman in her sixties or seventies in good health.

The chain carries TRBV10-3 and TRBJ2-7; possibly TRBD1 for D (6 bases). CDR1 is ENHRY, CDR2 SYGVKD, per germline. This CDR3 has 14 residues. The V end lost 4 bases, the J end lost 1 base, and 11 bases lay between the germline ends. The CDR3 DNA is TGTGCCATCAGTGCCTCGGACAGATCCTACGAGCAGTACTTC. Amino acid sequence: CAISASDRSYEQYF.

The V gene is TRBV4-1, the J gene TRBJ2-5; 9 nucleotides match TRBD2. Germline V gene sequence: CDR1 MGHRA, CDR2 YSYEKL. Germline trimming cut 0 bases from V and 11 bases from J; bases unmatched to any gene: 10. CDR3 length: 15 amino acids. In DNA, the CDR3 is TGCGCCAGCAGCCAAGATAGCGGGAGAAGGAATGAGCAGTACTTC. Protein sequence: CASSQDSGRRNEQYF.

At least ten counts were recorded for this clonotype. The rearrangement links TRBV28 to TRBJ2-1; 8 nucleotides agree with TRBD2. Germline V gene data show CDR1 as MDHEN and CDR2 as SYDVKM. V shed 5 bases, J shed 0 bases, and the junction held 0 bases outside the gene matches. This CDR3 comprises 14 residues. CDR3: CASSRGGSYNEQFF. The DNA for the CDR3 is TGTGCCAGCAGTCGGGGGGGCTCCTACAATGAGCAGTTCTTC.

The rearrangement joins TRBV12-3 or TRBV12-4 to TRBJ2-1; D perhaps matches TRBD1 (7 bases). Trimming removed 10 bases from V and 1 base from J, with 23 bases in between. This CDR3 spans 17 amino acids. CDR3: CANTQGQGGKSYNEQFF. CDR3 coding DNA: TGTGCCAACACCCAGGGGCAGGGGGGAAAATCCTACAATGAGCAGTTCTTC.

A few counts support this clonotype. The J gene is TRBJ1-2, the V gene TRBV12-5; 8 bases are shared with TRBD1. V was pared by 2 bases and J by 6 bases, with 11 bases of the junction left unmatched. Germline lookup yields CDR1 LGHNT and CDR2 FRNRAP. CDR3 length equals 16 residues. This chain's CDR3 is CASGLNPGQGGNGYTF. The CDR3 DNA is TGTGCTAGTGGTTTGAACCCTGGACAGGGAGGGAATGGCTACACCTTC.

This rearrangement joins TRBV20-1 to TRBJ2-3, with TRBD2 matching over 7 bases. CDR1 DFQATT and CDR2 SNEGSKA come from the germline V gene (reference sequence). J was trimmed by 3 bases and V by 2 bases; bases with no gene match: 2. The CDR3 is made up of 13 amino acids. The CDR3: CSARPGGTDTQYF. CDR3 DNA sequence: TGCAGTGCTAGACCGGGGGGTACAGATACGCAGTATTTT.

This clonotype showed up just a few times. The chain joins TRBV5-8 to TRBJ1-2, with a tentative D call TRBD1 (5 bases). CDR1 and CDR2 (germline): SGHTS, YDEGEE. This CDR3 contains 13 residues. Deletions cut 4 bases from V and 1 base from J, with 8 bases between. This CDR3 reads CASSPGFNYGYTF. Here the CDR3 DNA reads TGTGCCAGCAGCCCAGGGTTTAACTATGGCTACACCTTC.

V gene TRBV11-2 combines with J gene TRBJ2-1; the match to TRBD1 covers 7 bases. The V and J ends lost 5 bases and 9 bases, in that order; junction bases with no gene match: 7. Germline lookup yields CDR1 SGHAT and CDR2 FQNNGV. The CDR3 has 13 residues. The CDR3 sequence: CASSIGQALEQFF. CDR3 sequence (DNA): TGTGCCAGCAGCATCGGACAGGCCCTTGAGCAGTTCTTC.

On this clonotype: A read error is the likely source, as a far larger clone sits one nucleotide away. This chain uses TRBV13 with TRBJ2-5; D remains unclear. Germline CDR1 is PRHDT and CDR2 is FYEKMQ (reference sequence). With 1 base removed from V and 5 bases from J, the gap between germline ends came to 5 bases. The CDR3 sequence is 12 residues long. The CDR3 loop is CASSLVHETQYF. The DNA of the CDR3 is TGTGCCAGCAGCTTAGTCCATGAGACCCAGTACTTC. The whole variable domain, remainder taken from reference TRBV13 and TRBJ2-5, is AAGVIQSPRHLIKEKRETATLKCYPIPRHDTVYWYQQGPGQDPQFLISFYEKMQSDKGSIPDRFSAQQFSDYHSELNMSSLELGDSALYFCASSLVHETQYFGPGTRLLVL.

This clonotype was counted only a few times. The J gene is TRBJ2-2, the V gene TRBV3-1, with 7 bases that match TRBD2. The CDR3 totals 13 residues. Germline V gene data show CDR1 as LGHDT and CDR2 as YNNKEL (reference sequence). V dropped 4 bases and J dropped 6; count of bases not matched to a gene: 2. CDR3 protein: CASSRLAAGELFF. In nucleotides, the CDR3 is TGTGCCAGCAGCCGACTAGCAGCCGGGGAGCTGTTTTTT.

This clonotype has ten or more counts. The rearrangement links TRBV5-1 to TRBJ2-3; no reliable D call. From germline, CDR1 is SGHRS and CDR2 YFSETQ. The CDR3 is 12 amino acids. The germline V and J ends were trimmed by 0 bases and 10 bases, with 9 bases remaining between them. This CDR3 reads CASSLERVPQYF. The DNA of the CDR3 is TGCGCCAGCAGCTTGGAGCGAGTGCCGCAGTATTTT.

This clonotype was seen a few times. The chain employs TRBV6-2 or TRBV6-3 and TRBJ1-1; D call uncertain. Trimming cost V 6 bases and J 1 base, with 6 bases left between them. CDR1 and CDR2 (germline): MNHEY, SVGEGT. This CDR3 has 12 residues. The chain's CDR3 is CASSHRNTEAFF. The CDR3 DNA sequence: TGTGCCAGCAGCCACAGGAACACTGAAGCTTTCTTT.

In its sample, this clonotype was seen a few times. This chain connects TRBV20-1 to TRBJ1-2, with D unclear. The germline V gene encodes CDR1 DFQATT and CDR2 SNEGSKA (reference sequence). V dropped 8 bases and J dropped 8 bases, with 9 bases sitting between them. The CDR3 spans 9 residues. Here the CDR3 reads CSPPPGYTF. The CDR3, as DNA: TGCAGTCCCCCGCCGGGCTACACCTTC.

This chain uses TRBV20-1 with TRBJ2-5, with D unresolved. Looked up from germline, CDR1 is DFQATT and CDR2 is SNEGSKA (reference sequence). This CDR3 has 9 amino acids. Written as DNA, the CDR3 is TGCAGACCGGTAGAGACCCAGTACTTC. Translation gives CRPVETQYF.

V usage is TRBV20-1 and J usage is TRBJ2-1, with 9 bases lining up with TRBD1. The germline CDR1 and CDR2 sequences are DFQATT and SNEGSKA (reference sequence). V was pared by 0 bases and J by 4 bases, with 7 bases of the junction left unmatched. CDR3 length equals 16 residues. The CDR3 nucleotides are TGCAGTGCTAGAGATCCGGGACAGGGAGGATACAATGAGCAGTTCTTC. Translation: CSARDPGQGGYNEQFF.

This clonotype was found a few times. This chain connects TRBV4-3 to TRBJ1-2, with 8 bases matching TRBD1. Germline CDR1 LGHNA, CDR2 YSLEER. The ends lost 1 base at V and 4 bases at J; junction bases unmatched: 2. The CDR3 is made up of 14 amino acids. Here the CDR3 reads CASSQGTGIYGYTF. The CDR3 coding sequence is TGCGCCAGCAGCCAAGGGACAGGGATCTATGGCTACACCTTC.

The chain employs TRBV7-9 and TRBJ1-2, with D tentatively TRBD1 (6 bases). The germline gives CDR1 SEHNR, CDR2 FQNEAQ (reference sequence). This CDR3 comprises 15 residues. Trimming stripped 5 bases from V and 4 bases from J, with 17 bases between. CDR3 in amino acids: CASSLSSGAGYGYTF. DNA of the CDR3: TGTGCCAGCAGCCTATCCTCGGGGGCGGGCTATGGCTACACCTTC.

This chain uses TRBV20-1 with TRBJ2-1, with 9 bases fitting TRBD2. The V gene's germline CDR1 is DFQATT and CDR2 SNEGSKA (reference sequence). J lost 6 bases, V lost 2 bases, and 8 bases had no gene match. This CDR3 is built from 15 residues. This CDR3 is CSARSGTSSGNEQFF. Here the CDR3 DNA reads TGCAGTGCTAGATCCGGGACTAGCAGTGGCAATGAGCAGTTCTTC.

This sequence joins TRBV7-3 and TRBJ2-4; no clear D gene. The J call is in doubt because the DNA end fits TRBJ2-7 better. The CDR3 sequence is 13 residues long. Germline CDR1 reads SGHTA; CDR2 reads FQGTGA. CDR3 protein: CASSLFKDYEQYF. The DNA for the CDR3 is TGTGCCAGCAGCTTATTTAAGGACTACGAGCAGTACTTC.

This clonotype was detected a few times. V and J are TRBV28 and TRBJ2-7; D unclear. This CDR3 is built from 11 residues. V shed 7 bases and J shed 2 bases, with 6 bases lying between them. Germline CDR1 is MDHEN and CDR2 is SYDVKM. The CDR3 loop is CASTHAYEQYF. The CDR3 nucleotides read TGTGCCAGCACCCACGCCTACGAGCAGTACTTC.

This clonotype was seen more than once but under ten times. The chain links TRBV5-1 to TRBJ1-1, with unresolved D. Germline CDR1 and CDR2: SGHRS and YFSETQ. The CDR3 runs to 13 residues. V lost 4 bases, J lost 5 bases, and 12 bases lay in between. CDR3: CASSPDIFTEAFF. As DNA, the CDR3 is TGCGCCAGCAGCCCCGACATTTTTACTGAAGCTTTCTTT.

A note on this clonotype: Being one base from a much bigger clone, this may be a read error. The chain uses TRBV12-5 and TRBJ2-7, with 8 bases that match TRBD1. Germline assignment: CDR1 LGHNT and CDR2 FRNRAP. CDR3 length equals 20 residues. V lost 0 bases and J lost 7; bases outside the gene matches: 23. The CDR3 nucleotides read TGTGCTAGTGGTTTGGTGGACAGGGCTGTACTCCCTAGCTCCTACAATGAGCAGTACTTC. Protein product: CASGLVDRAVLPSSYNEQYF.

This clonotype showed up just a few times. The genes are TRBV9 and TRBJ2-1; D may be TRBD2 (6 bases). Trimming took 3 bases from V and 9 from J, leaving 10 bases between them. CDR3 length equals 12 residues. Per germline, CDR1 SGDLS and CDR2 YYNGEE. The CDR3, as DNA: TGTGCCAGCAGCGGCGGGACGGTTGAGCAGTTCTTC. Translating it yields CASSGGTVEQFF.

The chain joins TRBV20-1 to TRBJ2-1, with 12 bases matching TRBD2. The DNA matches TRBJ2-7 better at its end, which makes the J call doubtful. Germline lookup yields CDR1 DFQATT and CDR2 SNEGSKA (reference sequence). CDR3 length equals 18 residues. CDR3 region: CSATGLAGLVGSYNEQYF. The CDR3 region has the DNA TGCAGTGCTACGGGACTAGCGGGCCTTGTGGGAAGCTACAATGAGCAGTACTTC.

The chain is built from TRBV18 and TRBJ1-2, with D perhaps matching TRBD1 (5 bases). CDR3 length: 15 amino acids. Germline V gene data show CDR1 as KGHSH and CDR2 as LQKENI. Trimming left V 3 bases short and J 0 bases short, with 11 bases between. The CDR3 sequence is CASSPGPEANYGYTF. Here the CDR3 DNA reads TGTGCCAGCTCACCGGGGCCCGAAGCTAACTATGGCTACACCTTC.

As DNA, the CDR3 is TGTGCCAGCAGACTGGGACCCGACCCAGATACGCAGTATTTT. Amino acid sequence: CASRLGPDPDTQYF. This chain uses TRBV6-6 with TRBJ2-3; D is possibly TRBD1 or TRBD2 (5 bases each). CDR1 and CDR2 (germline): MNHNY, SVGAGI (reference sequence). The CDR3 has 14 amino acids. The V and J ends lost 6 bases and 4 bases respectively, with 14 bases between them.

The chain joins TRBV28 to TRBJ2-3, with D uncertain. Looked up from germline, CDR1 is MDHEN and CDR2 is SYDVKM. This CDR3 has 15 residues. V gave up 1 base and J gave up 2 bases, with 10 bases separating them. CDR3 coding DNA: TGTGCCAGCAGTTTATTTCAGGTGATCACAGATACGCAGTATTTT. Residues: CASSLFQVITDTQYF. The full variable domain, its missing parts supplied by reference TRBV28 and TRBJ2-3, is DVKVTQSSRYLVKRTGEKVFLECVQDMDHENMFWYRQDPGLGLRLIYFSYDVKMKEKGDIPEGYSVSREKKERFSLILESASTNQTSMYLCASSLFQVITDTQYFGPGTRLTVL.

The chain has TRBV7-2 and TRBJ2-1; 9 nucleotides agree with TRBD2. The closer fit of TRBJ2-7 to the DNA end suggests the J call may be wrong. Germline CDR1 reads SGHTA; CDR2 reads FQGNSA. The CDR3 consists of 18 residues. The CDR3 sequence: CASSRSSGGRSSYNEQYF. The CDR3 DNA reads TGTGCCAGCAGTCGGAGTAGCGGGGGCCGGAGCTCCTACAATGAGCAGTACTTC.

The chain has TRBV6-5 and TRBJ2-1; no firm D call. Germline assignment: CDR1 MNHEY and CDR2 SVGAGI. The CDR3 spans 17 residues. V lost 0 bases, J lost 1 base, and 13 bases lay in between. CDR3 sequence reads: CASSYSASGGSYNEQFF. CDR3 DNA sequence: TGTGCCAGCAGTTACTCGGCTAGTGGTGGGTCCTACAATGAGCAGTTCTTC.

The chain has TRBV5-6 and TRBJ1-2, with D tentatively TRBD1 (5 bases). CDR3 length: 13 residues. Trimming pared 4 bases from V and 6 bases from J, leaving 13 bases between. Germline V CDR1 and CDR2: SGHDT, YYEEEE. CDR3 protein: CASSIDSWDGYTF. The CDR3 region has the DNA TGTGCCAGCAGCATAGACAGCTGGGATGGCTACACCTTC. Variable domain in full (rest from reference TRBV5-6 and TRBJ1-2): DAGVTQSPTHLIKTRGQQVTLRCSPKSGHDTVSWYQQALGQGPQFIFQYYEEEERQRGNFPDRFSGHQFPNYSSELNVNALLLGDSALYLCASSIDSWDGYTFGSGTRLTVV.

This chain connects TRBV10-3 to TRBJ1-2, with unresolved D. Looked up from germline, CDR1 is ENHRY and CDR2 is SYGVKD. The CDR3 consists of 13 residues. V was pared by 10 bases and J by 2 bases, with 14 bases between. CDR3: CATTQSVNYGYTF. In DNA, the CDR3 is TGTGCCACCACACAGTCCGTCAACTATGGCTACACCTTC.

The V gene is TRBV25-1, the J gene TRBJ2-4, with D hard to call. CDR1 MGHDK and CDR2 SYGVNS come from the germline V gene. Deletions cut 3 bases from V and 2 bases from J, with 5 bases between. This CDR3 spans 13 amino acids. The DNA for the CDR3 is TGTGCCAGCAGTGATTGGTCCAAAAACATTCAGTACTTC. It translates to CASSDWSKNIQYF.